These 18 T cell receptor beta chains share one sample of origin, sequenced in a study of OX40 agonist ivuxolimab in advanced cancers. Some clones are missing from TCRdb's copy, which holds only in-frame ones; the method was immunoSEQ multiplex PCR. The table has tens of thousands of clones, about 86% seen once. Sequencing used CD4+ or CD8+ T cells sorted from blood, obtained in a trial of the OX40 agonist ivuxolimab. These receptors were collected from an adult with an advanced solid tumor such as melanoma, head and neck, liver or kidney cancer.

The V gene is TRBV28, the J gene TRBJ1-1; D may be TRBD1 (5 bases). The CDR3 runs to 14 residues. The V gene's germline CDR1 is MDHEN and CDR2 SYDVKM. V was pared by 1 base and J by 10 bases, with 16 bases between. The CDR3 DNA reads TGTGCCAGCAGTTTATTAGGGGAGGTGAGTGGAGCTTTCTTT. This gives the protein CASSLLGEVSGAFF.

The chain carries TRBV29-1 and TRBJ1-1; weak D call: TRBD1 (5 bases). V lost 7 bases to trimming and J lost 1 base, with 16 bases between them. From germline, CDR1 is SQVTM and CDR2 ANQGSEA. This CDR3 spans 14 amino acids. In nucleotides, the CDR3 is TGCAGCGCCGATTTGGGACTTACGAACACTGAAGCTTTCTTT. Protein sequence: CSADLGLTNTEAFF.

This clone was found once. This chain uses TRBV4-1 with TRBJ2-3, with 16 bases that match TRBD2. J gave up 4 bases and V 0 bases, and 4 bases lay outside the gene matches. CDR3 length: 18 amino acids. In germline, CDR1 is MGHRA, CDR2 YSYEKL. DNA for the CDR3: TGCGCCAGCAGCCAAGAAGGGACTAGCGGGAGGGTCCCAGATACGCAGTATTTT. It encodes CASSQEGTSGRVPDTQYF.

This clone was picked up a small number of times. The chain combines TRBV7-8 with TRBJ2-3; D call uncertain. CDR1 SGHVS and CDR2 FQNEAQ come from the germline V gene. The length of the CDR3 is 10 residues. Trimming removed 7 bases from V and 6 bases from J, with 5 bases in between. CDR3 DNA: TGTGCCAGCATGGGTGATACGCAGTATTTT. Translation: CASMGDTQYF.

The genes are TRBV11-2 and TRBJ1-3; perhaps TRBD1 as D (5 bases). V gave up 1 base and J gave up 4 bases, with 14 bases separating them. Per the germline V gene, CDR1 is SGHAT and CDR2 is FQNNGV. This CDR3 has 16 amino acids. CDR3: CASSLALGVAGNTIYF. The CDR3 coding sequence is TGTGCCAGCAGCTTAGCCCTGGGGGTTGCCGGAAACACCATATATTTT.

This clone occurred a few times. The rearrangement uses TRBV30 and TRBJ1-6; TRBD1 is a possible D gene (6 bases). This CDR3 spans 13 amino acids. The germline V gene encodes CDR1 GTSNPN and CDR2 SVGIG (reference sequence). Between the trimmed V and J ends, which lost 7 bases and 8 bases, there was a span of 15 bases. The CDR3 nucleotides read TGTGCCTCCTGGTCGGCAGGGGATTCACCCCTCCACTTT. This sequence encodes CASWSAGDSPLHF.

V gene TRBV19 combines with J gene TRBJ2-7; 9 bases line up with TRBD1. CDR1 is LNHDA, CDR2 SQIVND, per germline (reference sequence). The CDR3 consists of 17 residues. Trimming at V came to 2 bases and at J to 2 bases, leaving 10 bases not matched to a gene. The CDR3 spells CASSIPNGTGSPYEQYF. CDR3 nucleotide sequence: TGTGCCAGTAGTATACCGAACGGGACAGGGTCACCCTACGAGCAGTACTTC.

The rearrangement links TRBV2 to TRBJ1-3, with a tentative D call TRBD1 (6 bases). Germline lookup yields CDR1 SNHLY and CDR2 FYNNEI. The CDR3 consists of 15 residues. Trimming took 6 bases from V and 5 from J, leaving 17 bases between them. This chain's CDR3 is CASRQGWGSRNTIYF. CDR3 nucleotide sequence: TGTGCCAGCAGGCAGGGGTGGGGGAGTAGAAACACCATATATTTT.

V usage is TRBV19 and J usage is TRBJ2-2; D is uncertain. Germline CDR1 is LNHDA and CDR2 is SQIVND (reference sequence). V lost 9 bases to trimming and J lost 2 bases, with 7 bases between them. CDR3 length equals 12 residues. The CDR3 DNA reads TGTGCCAGCCAATTAAACACCGGGGAGCTGTTTTTT. Protein sequence: CASQLNTGELFF.

This clone was seen more than once but under ten times. The CDR3 DNA follows: TGTGCCAGTAGTATATACGGCCAGGGACTCTACGAGCAGTACTTC. Its protein product is CASSIYGQGLYEQYF. This chain connects TRBV19 to TRBJ2-7; D might be TRBD2 (6 bases). With 2 bases removed from V and 3 bases from J, the gap between germline ends came to 14 bases. The CDR3 consists of 15 residues. Per germline, CDR1 LNHDA and CDR2 SQIVND (reference sequence).

V usage is TRBV6-5 and J usage is TRBJ2-1; D uncertain. The CDR3 covers 14 residues. Looked up from germline, CDR1 is MNHEY and CDR2 is SVGAGI. V gave up 2 bases and J gave up 6 bases, with 11 bases separating them. CDR3 in amino acids: CASSYGGEGNEQFF. CDR3 DNA sequence: TGTGCCAGCAGTTACGGCGGTGAAGGCAATGAGCAGTTCTTC.

The gene calls are TRBV11-2 and TRBJ2-7; 8 bases match TRBD2. This CDR3 contains 15 residues. Germline CDR1 reads SGHAT; CDR2 reads FQNNGV. Unmatched junction bases numbered 10, after V lost 5 bases and J lost 4 bases. In DNA, the CDR3 is TGTGCCAGCAGCCCTGAAGCGGGGGTACTTTACGAGCAGTACTTC. It yields the protein CASSPEAGVLYEQYF.

V is TRBV7-2 and J is TRBJ2-5; TRBD1 might be the D (6 bases). V lost 5 bases, J lost 2 bases, and 12 bases lay in between. The germline V gene encodes CDR1 SGHTA and CDR2 FQGNSA. There are 14 residues in the CDR3. CDR3 loop: CASSKWTDQETQYF. The CDR3 DNA sequence: TGTGCCAGCAGCAAATGGACAGATCAAGAGACCCAGTACTTC.

V is TRBV5-1 and J is TRBJ2-2; 10 bases match TRBD2. The CDR3 contains 18 residues. Germline-derived CDR1 and CDR2 are SGHRS and YFSETQ. Trimming cost V 3 bases and J 0 bases; bases outside gene matches: 8. CDR3 DNA sequence: TGCGCCAGCAGCTGGGAGGCACTAGCGGGGTCGAACACCGGGGAGCTGTTTTTT. This translates into CASSWEALAGSNTGELFF. The full variable domain, completed using reference TRBV5-1 and TRBJ2-2, is KAGVTQTPRYLIKTRGQQVTLSCSPISGHRSVSWYQQTPGQGLQFLFEYFSETQRNKGNFPGRFSGRQFSNSRSEMNVSTLELGDSALYLCASSWEALAGSNTGELFFGEGSRLTVL.

The chain employs TRBV6-5 and TRBJ1-2; no reliable D call. CDR3 length: 12 residues. Trimming left V 4 bases short and J 4 bases short, with 7 bases between. In germline, CDR1 is MNHEY, CDR2 SVGAGI. In nucleotides, the CDR3 is TGTGCCAGCAGTTTCAGAGGCTATGGCTACACCTTC. It is translated as CASSFRGYGYTF.

V and J are TRBV6-5 and TRBJ2-2; D possibly corresponds to TRBD1 (5 bases). This CDR3 spans 14 amino acids. Trimming removed 10 bases at V and 2 bases at J, with 14 bases between. Germline assignment: CDR1 MNHEY and CDR2 SVGAGI. CDR3 loop: CATAWGTNTGELFF. Written as DNA, the CDR3 is TGTGCCACAGCGTGGGGCACCAACACCGGGGAGCTGTTTTTT.

V gene TRBV9 combines with J gene TRBJ1-1, with D uncertain. Germline V gene lookup returns CDR1 SGDLS and CDR2 YYNGEE. There are 13 residues in the CDR3. V was shortened by 0 bases and J by 5 bases, with 8 bases between the two germline ends. CDR3: CASSVATWTEAFF. DNA for the CDR3: TGTGCCAGCAGCGTAGCGACGTGGACTGAAGCTTTCTTT.

The genes are TRBV5-8 and TRBJ1-4; D call uncertain. CDR3 length: 20 amino acids. V was trimmed by 0 bases and J by 0 bases, leaving 21 bases between them. The germline CDR1 and CDR2 sequences are SGHTS and YDEGEE. The CDR3 DNA follows: TGTGCCAGCAGCTTGGTTAAGGGCCGTTTAGGGTTTGCAACTAATGAAAAACTGTTTTTT. This gives the protein CASSLVKGRLGFATNEKLFF.